One and the same sample provided the 21 T cell receptor beta chains below, sequenced in a study of CD8 T cells in Susac syndrome. When the RNA was reverse transcribed, random hexamers were used with an input of roughly 0.45 to 1 ug. A single record per CDR3 protein comes from TCRdb applying MiXCR to the immunoSEQ multiplex PCR reads. The table has 250,000 or so distinct CDR3 sequences, 90% to 95% seen once. Sequenced material: CD4+ T cells from PBMCs. The receptors stem from a human donor with multiple sclerosis.

The chain has TRBV9 and TRBJ1-6; D call uncertain. Germline V gene data show CDR1 as SGDLS and CDR2 as YYNGEE. The CDR3 has 13 residues. The V and J ends lost 1 base and 9 bases respectively, with 8 bases between them. CDR3 sequence (DNA): TGTGCCAGCAGCGTATCAGGTTCTTCACCCCTCCACTTT. Translating gives CASSVSGSSPLHF.

V usage is TRBV30 and J usage is TRBJ1-4; 8 nucleotides match TRBD1. The CDR3 is 13 amino acids. Germline CDR1 reads GTSNPN; CDR2 reads SVGIG (reference sequence). The ends lost 2 bases at V and 10 bases at J; junction bases unmatched: 6. For the CDR3, the DNA is TGTGCCTGGAGTCCGGGACAGGCAGGAAAACTGTTTTTT. Its translation: CAWSPGQAGKLFF.

The V call is TRBV3-1, the J call TRBJ2-1, with D hard to call. The CDR3 loop spans 13 amino acids. Germline V CDR1 and CDR2: LGHDT, YNNKEL (reference sequence). V was shortened by 0 bases and J by 7 bases, with 7 bases between the two germline ends. CDR3 sequence (DNA): TGTGCCAGCAGCCAAGAAAGTTGGAATGAGCAGTTCTTC. Residues: CASSQESWNEQFF.

This chain joins TRBV29-1 and TRBJ2-7, with TRBD2 identical over 8 bases. This CDR3 is 15 amino acids long. Germline V gives CDR1 SQVTM, CDR2 ANQGSEA. The ends lost 4 bases at V and 1 base at J; junction bases unmatched: 9. The CDR3 spells CSVGCDGRGSYEQYV. Here the CDR3 DNA reads TGCAGCGTTGGGTGTGACGGGAGGGGTTCCTACGAGCAGTACGTC.

V and J are TRBV12-3 or TRBV12-4 and TRBJ1-2; TRBD1 matches at 8 bases. This CDR3 contains 14 residues. Trimming removed 5 bases from V and 6 bases from J; junction bases left unmatched: 8. The chain's CDR3 is CASSPRTGSDGYTF. CDR3 bases: TGTGCCAGCAGTCCACGGACAGGGAGTGATGGCTACACCTTC.

The chain links TRBV28 to TRBJ2-2; D is possibly TRBD2 (6 bases). Germline loops: CDR1 MDHEN, CDR2 SYDVKM. This CDR3 contains 18 residues. The V gene lost 2 bases and the J gene lost 5 bases, with 21 bases spanning the gap. The CDR3, as DNA: TGTGCCAGCAGTTTAGACATCTGGGCTAGCGTGGAGACCGGGGAGCTGTTTTTT. Translating gives CASSLDIWASVETGELFF.

This chain connects TRBV6-5 to TRBJ2-5; D assignment may be TRBD1 or TRBD2 (5 bases each). The germline V and J ends were trimmed by 4 bases and 4 bases, with 10 bases remaining between them. The CDR3 contains 13 residues. In germline, CDR1 is MNHEY, CDR2 SVGAGI. This CDR3 is CASSSWGIETQYF. The CDR3 DNA reads TGTGCCAGCAGTTCATGGGGGATAGAGACCCAGTACTTC.

In its sample, this clonotype was seen a few times. The rearrangement links TRBV30 to TRBJ2-7; D may correspond to TRBD1 or TRBD2 (5 bases each). Germline V lookup: CDR1 GTSNPN, CDR2 SVGIG (reference sequence). Deletions cut 2 bases from V and 2 bases from J, with 10 bases between. The CDR3 totals 13 residues. The CDR3 is CAWSPGAPYEQYF. The CDR3 bases are TGTGCCTGGAGTCCCGGGGCCCCCTACGAGCAGTACTTC.

This chain uses TRBV28 with TRBJ2-6; 7 bases match TRBD1. The CDR3 length is 18 residues. Germline V lookup: CDR1 MDHEN, CDR2 SYDVKM. The ends lost 7 bases at V and 0 bases at J; junction bases unmatched: 12. The CDR3 coding sequence is TGTGCCAGCAAACTACAGGGGACCGCTATCTCTGGGGCCAACGTCCTGACTTTC. This codes for CASKLQGTAISGANVLTF.

This CDR3 reads CASSEPGGGTDTQYF. DNA for the CDR3: TGCGCCAGCAGTGAGCCTGGCGGAGGCACAGATACGCAGTATTTT. The V and J genes are TRBV10-2 and TRBJ2-3, with no clear D. Germline assignment: CDR1 WSHSY and CDR2 SAAADI. Trimming left V 2 bases short and J 1 base short, with 10 bases between. This CDR3 has 15 amino acids.

This chain links TRBV28 with TRBJ2-7; 8 bases map to TRBD1. V trimming: 0 bases; J trimming: 5 bases; junction bases outside the gene matches: 9. Germline CDR1 is MDHEN and CDR2 is SYDVKM. The CDR3 extends over 16 amino acids. The CDR3 DNA is TGTGCCAGCAGTTTATGGAAACCAGGGGGCAGGCACGAGCAGTACTTC. Translated, it gives CASSLWKPGGRHEQYF. The whole variable domain, remainder taken from reference TRBV28 and TRBJ2-7, is DVKVTQSSRYLVKRTGEKVFLECVQDMDHENMFWYRQDPGLGLRLIYFSYDVKMKEKGDIPEGYSVSREKKERFSLILESASTNQTSMYLCASSLWKPGGRHEQYFGPGTRLTVT.

This clonotype came up once. This chain joins TRBV13 and TRBJ2-1; D gene ambiguous. The CDR3 spans 15 residues. CDR1 PRHDT and CDR2 FYEKMQ come from the germline V gene (reference sequence). V was pared by 3 bases and J by 1 base, with 10 bases between. The CDR3 DNA is TGTGCCAGCAGCTTCGAACCGAGATCCTACAATGAGCAGTTCTTC. As protein: CASSFEPRSYNEQFF.

V is TRBV4-1 and J is TRBJ2-1; 8 nucleotides align to TRBD2. V trimming: 1 base; J trimming: 7 bases; junction bases outside the gene matches: 15. Looked up from germline, CDR1 is MGHRA and CDR2 is YSYEKL. There are 18 residues in the CDR3. CDR3: CASSQGKSRVAGKNEQFF. The CDR3 coding sequence is TGCGCCAGCAGCCAAGGCAAATCGAGGGTAGCGGGGAAGAATGAGCAGTTCTTC.

The chain links TRBV29-1 to TRBJ1-1, with 9 bases that match TRBD1. The CDR3 consists of 18 residues. V trimming: 6 bases; J trimming: 1 base; junction bases outside the gene matches: 18. CDR1 and CDR2 (germline): SQVTM, ANQGSEA. The CDR3 region has the DNA TGCAGCGTCAAAAGACAGGGGGGAAGGGGGATGGCGAACACTGAAGCTTTCTTT. Translating gives CSVKRQGGRGMANTEAFF. Full variable domain (outside the CDR3, taken from reference TRBV29-1 and TRBJ1-1): SAVISQKPSRDICQRGTSLTIQCQVDSQVTMMFWYRQQPGQSLTLIATANQGSEATYESGFVIDKFPISRPNLTFSTLTVSNMSPEDSSIYLCSVKRQGGRGMANTEAFFGQGTRLTVV.

The chain joins TRBV7-8 to TRBJ2-7; no definite D call. The CDR3 contains 15 residues. V lost 0 bases, J lost 3 bases, and 12 bases lay in between. Germline CDR1 reads SGHVS; CDR2 reads FQNEAQ. The CDR3 sequence is CASSLARLNNYEQYF. CDR3 DNA: TGTGCCAGCAGCTTAGCAAGACTTAATAACTACGAGCAGTACTTC.

The chain combines TRBV5-1 with TRBJ1-1; 8 bases align to TRBD1. The junction had 11 bases not matched to a gene; V was cut back by 1 base and J by 3 bases. The CDR3 loop spans 17 amino acids. Germline-derived CDR1 and CDR2 are SGHRS and YFSETQ. The CDR3 sequence: CASSLWPRTGTDTEAFF. DNA of the CDR3: TGCGCCAGCAGCTTGTGGCCTAGGACAGGGACGGACACTGAAGCTTTCTTT.

This CDR3 reads CASSEAPYEQYV. In DNA form, the CDR3 reads TGTGCCAGCAGTGAAGCCCCCTACGAGCAGTACGTC. The chain combines TRBV2 with TRBJ2-7; D gene unclear. CDR3 length equals 12 residues. Trimming shortened V by 0 bases and J by 2 bases, and 2 bases separated the two germline ends. The germline gives CDR1 SNHLY, CDR2 FYNNEI.

The CDR3 sequence: CASRVTTDTQYF. The CDR3 DNA sequence: TGTGCCAGCAGGGTTACCACAGATACGCAGTATTTT. The genes are TRBV28 and TRBJ2-3; D not certain. In germline, CDR1 is MDHEN, CDR2 SYDVKM. The V end was cut by 6 bases, the J end by 2 bases, with 6 bases between. This CDR3 has 12 amino acids.

This sequence joins TRBV23-1 and TRBJ1-1; unclear D gene. TRBV23-1 is reported as an ORF; its role is uncertain. V lost 1 base and J lost 5, with 17 bases in between. CDR3 size: 16 residues. The DNA of the CDR3 is TGCGCCAGCAGTCAATTGAGAACCGGAGGATGGACTGAAGCTTTCTTT. Translated: CASSQLRTGGWTEAFF.

This chain links TRBV29-1 with TRBJ1-5; D is undetermined. In germline, CDR1 is SQVTM, CDR2 ANQGSEA. The ends were cut back, 5 bases at V and 4 bases at J, with 9 bases in the middle. This CDR3 has 12 residues. CDR3 DNA sequence: TGCAGCGTTAGGAACGGGAATCAGCCCCAGCATTTT. Its translation is CSVRNGNQPQHF.

The chain employs TRBV2 and TRBJ2-1, with 11 positions matching TRBD2. The length of the CDR3 is 16 residues. V dropped 8 bases and J dropped 9; count of bases not matched to a gene: 15. Germline CDR1 reads SNHLY; CDR2 reads FYNNEI. CDR3 in amino acids: CASGPRTSGGFGEQFF. The CDR3 DNA sequence: TGTGCCAGCGGACCAAGAACTAGCGGGGGCTTCGGTGAGCAGTTCTTC.